This T cell receptor beta chain came from a study of cytomegalovirus exposure and HLA in healthy donors. The germline gives CDR1 LNHNV, CDR2 YYDKDF (reference sequence). The CDR3 sequence is 15 residues long. V lost 1 base to trimming and J lost 2 bases; unmatched junction nucleotides: 4. Study outcomes and limitations: A prior analysis recorded that most TCR beta V segments were productive about 87% or about 30% of the time. It was reported in a later analysis that an Asian-associated ancestry cluster showed fewer N-insertions than the approximately 690-donor mean. Sequencing had likely introduced a cluster of highly shared sequence variants as an artifact. A list of about 160 TCR beta chains associated with cytomegalovirus was given.

60 Vbeta and 13 Jbeta primers were used in PCR. Assay used: immunoSEQ multiplex PCR; TCRdb lists only in-frame clones, some missing. The repertoire holds approximately 150,000 clones, with roughly 80% as singletons. This clone was picked up a small number of times. Antigen unknown. The sequence was obtained from a male donor in good health and CMV-seronegative. The sequenced sample consisted of PBMCs. The V gene is TRBV15, the J gene TRBJ2-5; 7 bases line up with TRBD1. CDR3 DNA: TGTGCCACCAGCAGAGCCCCGGGACAGCAAGAGACCCAGTACTTC. Translating gives CATSRAPGQQETQYF.